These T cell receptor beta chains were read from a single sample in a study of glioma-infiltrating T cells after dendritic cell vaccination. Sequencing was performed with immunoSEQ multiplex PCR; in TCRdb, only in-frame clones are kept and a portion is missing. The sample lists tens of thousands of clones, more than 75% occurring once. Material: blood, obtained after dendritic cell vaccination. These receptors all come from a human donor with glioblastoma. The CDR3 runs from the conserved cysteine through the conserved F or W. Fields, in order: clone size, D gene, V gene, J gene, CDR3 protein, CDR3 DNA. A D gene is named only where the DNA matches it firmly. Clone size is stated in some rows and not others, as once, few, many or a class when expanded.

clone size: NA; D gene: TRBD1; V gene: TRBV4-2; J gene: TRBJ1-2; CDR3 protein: CASSQATGGSGYTF; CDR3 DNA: TGTGCCAGCAGCCAAGCGACAGGGGGCTCTGGCTACACCTTC
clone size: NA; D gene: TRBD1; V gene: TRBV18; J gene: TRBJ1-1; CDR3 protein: CASSPAQGGQNTEAFF; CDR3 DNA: TGTGCCAGCTCACCGGCGCAGGGGGGACAGAACACTGAAGCTTTCTTT
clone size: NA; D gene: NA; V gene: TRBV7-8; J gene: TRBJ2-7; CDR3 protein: CASSLQWTETYEQYF; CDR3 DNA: TGTGCCAGCAGCTTACAATGGACAGAGACCTACGAGCAGTACTTC
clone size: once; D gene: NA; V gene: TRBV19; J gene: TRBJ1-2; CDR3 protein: CASSIGRGNYGYTF; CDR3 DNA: TGTGCCAGTAGTATCGGGCGGGGGAACTATGGCTACACCTTC
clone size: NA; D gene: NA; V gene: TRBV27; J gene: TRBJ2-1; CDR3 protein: CASRYRADEQFF; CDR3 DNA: TGTGCCAGCAGATACAGGGCCGATGAGCAGTTCTTC
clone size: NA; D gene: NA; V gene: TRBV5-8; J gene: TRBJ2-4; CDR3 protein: CASSVYQGNIQYF; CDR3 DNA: TGTGCCAGCAGCGTATACCAGGGAAACATTCAGTACTTC
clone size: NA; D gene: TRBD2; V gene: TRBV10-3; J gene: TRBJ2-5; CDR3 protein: CAISEMTSGGAMETQYF; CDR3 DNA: TGTGCCATCAGTGAGATGACTAGCGGGGGGGCAATGGAGACCCAGTACTTC
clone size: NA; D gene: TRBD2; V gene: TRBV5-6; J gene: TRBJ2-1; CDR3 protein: CASSLRAGGRYNEQFF; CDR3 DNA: TGTGCCAGCAGTCTTAGAGCGGGAGGAAGGTACAATGAGCAGTTCTTC
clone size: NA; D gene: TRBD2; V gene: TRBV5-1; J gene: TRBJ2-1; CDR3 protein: CASSQSSGRLEQFF; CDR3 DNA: TGCGCCAGCAGCCAAAGCAGCGGGAGACTTGAGCAGTTCTTC
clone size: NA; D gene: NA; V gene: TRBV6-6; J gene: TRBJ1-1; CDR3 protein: CASSYSYEVNTEAFF; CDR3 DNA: TGTGCCAGCAGTTACTCTTACGAGGTGAACACTGAAGCTTTCTTT
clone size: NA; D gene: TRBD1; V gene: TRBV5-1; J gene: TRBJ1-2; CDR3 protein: CASSATLPGQGAFYTF; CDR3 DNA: TGCGCCAGCAGCGCAACCCTTCCGGGACAGGGGGCATTCTACACCTTC
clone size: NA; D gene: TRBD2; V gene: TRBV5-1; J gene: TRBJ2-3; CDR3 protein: CASSALGTSGVSDTQYF; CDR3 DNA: TGCGCCAGCAGCGCGCTAGGGACTAGCGGGGTCTCAGATACGCAGTATTTT
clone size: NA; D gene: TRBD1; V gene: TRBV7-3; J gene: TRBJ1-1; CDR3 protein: CASSQGQGSTEAFF; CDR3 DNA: TGTGCCAGCAGCCAAGGACAGGGAAGCACTGAAGCTTTCTTT
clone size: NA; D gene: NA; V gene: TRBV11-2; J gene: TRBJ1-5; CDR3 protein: CASSGTPSNQPQHF; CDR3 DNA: TGTGCCAGCAGCGGGACACCCAGCAATCAGCCCCAGCATTTT
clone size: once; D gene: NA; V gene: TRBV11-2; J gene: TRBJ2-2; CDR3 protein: CASSLYRGAGELFF; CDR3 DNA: TGTGCCAGCAGCCTCTATCGGGGAGCCGGGGAGCTGTTTTTT
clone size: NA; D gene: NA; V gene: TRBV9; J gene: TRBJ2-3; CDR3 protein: CASSVDTGAGLGTDTQYF; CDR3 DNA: TGTGCCAGCAGCGTAGATACGGGAGCAGGATTAGGCACAGATACGCAGTATTTT
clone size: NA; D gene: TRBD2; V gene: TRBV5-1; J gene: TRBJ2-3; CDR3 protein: CASSLIGLAGLTDTQYF; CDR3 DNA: TGCGCCAGCAGCTTGATCGGACTAGCGGGCCTCACAGATACGCAGTATTTT
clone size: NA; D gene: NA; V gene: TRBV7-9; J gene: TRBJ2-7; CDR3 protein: CASSSPRGLDYEQYF; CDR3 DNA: TGTGCCAGCAGCTCCCCCAGGGGCTTAGACTACGAGCAGTACTTC
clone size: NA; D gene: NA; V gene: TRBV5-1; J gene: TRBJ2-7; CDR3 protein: CASSRGQHLYEQYF; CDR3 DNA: TGCGCCAGCAGCAGAGGACAGCACCTCTACGAGCAGTACTTC
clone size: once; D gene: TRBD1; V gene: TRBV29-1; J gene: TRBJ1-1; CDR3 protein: CSVEPRQGATEAFF; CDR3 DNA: TGCAGCGTTGAGCCCCGACAGGGCGCCACTGAAGCTTTCTTT
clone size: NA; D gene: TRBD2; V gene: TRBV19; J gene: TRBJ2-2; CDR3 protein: CASNEGGSTGELFF; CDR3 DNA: TGTGCCAGTAATGAGGGAGGGAGCACCGGGGAGCTGTTTTTT
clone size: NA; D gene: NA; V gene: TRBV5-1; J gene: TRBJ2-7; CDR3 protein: CASSTLTGPTTYEQYF; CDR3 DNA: TGCGCCAGCAGCACCCTAACAGGGCCGACCACCTACGAGCAGTACTTC
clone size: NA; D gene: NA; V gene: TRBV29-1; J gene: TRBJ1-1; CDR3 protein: CSVYVTFTEAFF; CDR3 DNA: TGCAGCGTTTACGTCACTTTCACTGAAGCTTTCTTT
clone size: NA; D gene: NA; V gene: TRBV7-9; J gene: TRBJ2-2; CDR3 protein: CASSLRSGDPNTGELFF; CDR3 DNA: TGTGCCAGCAGCTTAAGGTCCGGGGATCCGAACACCGGGGAGCTGTTTTTT
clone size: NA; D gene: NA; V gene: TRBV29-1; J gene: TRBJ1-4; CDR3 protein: CSVLDGREKLFF; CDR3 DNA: TGCAGCGTTTTGGACGGGAGGGAAAAACTGTTTTTT
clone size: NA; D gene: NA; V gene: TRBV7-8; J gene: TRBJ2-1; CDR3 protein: CASSPREGDNEQFF; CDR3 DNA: TGTGCCAGCAGCCCCAGGGAGGGGGACAATGAGCAGTTCTTC
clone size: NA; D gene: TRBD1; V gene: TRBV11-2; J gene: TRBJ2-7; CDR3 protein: CASSPGQVYEQYF; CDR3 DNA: TGTGCCAGCAGCCCAGGACAGGTCTACGAGCAGTACTTC